This entry describes one T cell receptor beta chain. Germline CDR1 MNHEY, CDR2 SVGAGI. Losses at the gene ends were 6 bases for V and 4 bases for J; bases not matched to a gene: 11. The CDR3 is 15 amino acids. This entry is derived from a study of blood T cell repertoires in COVID-19. Looking at the study overall: T cells, B-cell-depleted T cells, or PBMCs supplied cDNA or gDNA.

Original handling: Nucleated cell number was recorded as an estimate derived from reference gene primer amplification. Assay: immunoSEQ multiplex PCR; the TCRdb copy retains only in-frame clones and omits some. That table is the source of V, J and clone size, and D and trimming were worked out from the DNA. There are 25,000 to 40,000 clones in the sample; roughly nine tenths occur only once, and approximately 5% lies in the top ten. V is TRBV6-5 and J is TRBJ1-2; 7 bases are shared with TRBD1. This clonotype was obtained from a human donor in a cohort sampled during active COVID-19. The sequenced sample consisted of peripheral blood. CDR3 in amino acids: CASRLSGTDPYGYTF. CDR3 in DNA: TGTGCCAGCAGACTCTCCGGGACAGATCCCTATGGCTACACCTTC.